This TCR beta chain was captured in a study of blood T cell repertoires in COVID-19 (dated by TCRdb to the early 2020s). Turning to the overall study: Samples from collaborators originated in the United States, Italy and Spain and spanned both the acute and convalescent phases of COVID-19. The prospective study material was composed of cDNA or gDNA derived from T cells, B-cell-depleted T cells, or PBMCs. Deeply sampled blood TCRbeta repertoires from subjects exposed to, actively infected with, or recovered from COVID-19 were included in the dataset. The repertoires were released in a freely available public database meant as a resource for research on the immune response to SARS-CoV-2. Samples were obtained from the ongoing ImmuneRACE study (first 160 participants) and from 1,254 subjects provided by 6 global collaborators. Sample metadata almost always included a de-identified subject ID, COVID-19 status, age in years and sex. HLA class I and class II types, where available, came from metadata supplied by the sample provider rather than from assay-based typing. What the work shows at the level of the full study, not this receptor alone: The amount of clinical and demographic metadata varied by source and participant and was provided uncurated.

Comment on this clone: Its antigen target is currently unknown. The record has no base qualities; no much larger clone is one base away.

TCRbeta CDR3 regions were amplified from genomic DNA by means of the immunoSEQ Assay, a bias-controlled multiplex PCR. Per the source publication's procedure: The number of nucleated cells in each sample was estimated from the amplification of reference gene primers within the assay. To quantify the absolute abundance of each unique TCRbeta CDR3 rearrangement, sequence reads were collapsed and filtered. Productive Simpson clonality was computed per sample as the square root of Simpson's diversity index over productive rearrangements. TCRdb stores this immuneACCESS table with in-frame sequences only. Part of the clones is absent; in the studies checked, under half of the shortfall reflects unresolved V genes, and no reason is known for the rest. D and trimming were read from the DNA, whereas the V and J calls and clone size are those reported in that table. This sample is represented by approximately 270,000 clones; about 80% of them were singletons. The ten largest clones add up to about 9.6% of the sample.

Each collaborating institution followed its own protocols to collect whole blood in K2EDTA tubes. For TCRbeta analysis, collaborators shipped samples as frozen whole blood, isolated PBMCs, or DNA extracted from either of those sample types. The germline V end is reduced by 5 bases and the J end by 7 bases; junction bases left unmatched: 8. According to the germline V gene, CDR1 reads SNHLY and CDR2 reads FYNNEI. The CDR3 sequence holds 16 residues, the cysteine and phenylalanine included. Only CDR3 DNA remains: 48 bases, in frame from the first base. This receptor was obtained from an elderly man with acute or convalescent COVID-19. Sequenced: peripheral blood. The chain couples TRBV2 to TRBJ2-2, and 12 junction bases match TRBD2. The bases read TGTGCCAGCAGTCGGACTAGCGGGGCCAGAGGCGGGGAGCTGTTTTTT. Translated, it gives CASSRTSGARGGELFF.